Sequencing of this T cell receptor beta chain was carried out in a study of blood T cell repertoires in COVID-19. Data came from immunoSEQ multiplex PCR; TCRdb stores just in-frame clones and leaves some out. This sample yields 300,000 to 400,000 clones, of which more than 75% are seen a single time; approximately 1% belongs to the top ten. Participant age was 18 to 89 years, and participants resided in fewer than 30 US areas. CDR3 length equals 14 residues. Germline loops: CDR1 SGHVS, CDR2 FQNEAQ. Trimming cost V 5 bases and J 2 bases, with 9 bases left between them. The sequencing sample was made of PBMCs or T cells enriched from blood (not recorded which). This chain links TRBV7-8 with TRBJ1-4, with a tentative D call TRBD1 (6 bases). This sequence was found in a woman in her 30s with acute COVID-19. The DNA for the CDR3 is TGTGCCAGCAGCAAAGACAGGACTAATGAAAAACTGTTTTTT. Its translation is CASSKDRTNEKLFF.